The sequence of this TCR beta chain was determined in a study of blood T cell repertoires in COVID-19. At the level of the study: T cells, B-cell-depleted T cells, or PBMCs provided the cDNA or gDNA that served as material.

In the source study's methods: Cell counts per sample came from amplifying reference gene primers. Sequencing was performed with immunoSEQ multiplex PCR; in TCRdb, only in-frame clones are kept and a portion is missing. The V and J calls and the clone size are those of that table, but D and trimming were determined from the DNA. The sample includes 95,000 to 150,000 clones, roughly 70% seen only once; the top ten take 0.7% to 1%. Germline V gene lookup returns CDR1 MDHEN and CDR2 SYDVKM. The ends were cut back, 3 bases at V and 9 bases at J, with 9 bases in the middle. This CDR3 is built from 13 residues.

Sequenced: peripheral blood. The receptor's source is a human donor with acute or convalescent COVID-19. The donor label of this sample is uncertain. The rearrangement joins TRBV28 to TRBJ1-6, with D unresolved. The CDR3 spells CASSFEGFSPLHF. The CDR3 coding sequence is TGTGCCAGCAGTTTCGAGGGCTTTTCACCCCTCCACTTT.